A single sample is the source of the 13 T cell receptor beta chains below, sequenced in a study of blood T cell repertoires in COVID-19. The data were produced by immunoSEQ multiplex PCR, yet TCRdb's version contains in-frame clones alone and is incomplete. The data contain approximately 80,000 clones, 76% of them seen just once; the ten biggest clones take up approximately 16%. The sample taken for sequencing was peripheral blood. The receptors stem from a man between 65 and 80 years old with active or convalescent COVID-19.

This clone appeared many times. The rearrangement joins TRBV28 to TRBJ1-5, with TRBD1 as a possible D gene (6 bases). V lost 5 bases and J 7 bases, leaving 12 bases between the germline ends. Germline lookup yields CDR1 MDHEN and CDR2 SYDVKM. The CDR3 has 13 amino acids. The CDR3, as DNA: TGTGCCAGCAGTATAACAGGGCAGCAGCCCCAGCATTTT. The encoded protein is CASSITGQQPQHF.

This chain uses TRBV28 with TRBJ1-5; the D is unclear. There are 16 residues in the CDR3. V lost 5 bases, J lost 0 bases, and 14 bases lay in between. In germline, CDR1 is MDHEN, CDR2 SYDVKM. For the CDR3, the DNA is TGTGCCAGCAGTGGAAGACACCAATTTAGCAATCAGCCCCAGCATTTT. Translating it yields CASSGRHQFSNQPQHF.

J is TRBJ2-7 and V is TRBV18, with 9 bases matching TRBD1. Germline V CDR1 and CDR2: KGHSH, LQKENI. The V and J ends lost 3 bases and 4 bases, in that order; junction bases with no gene match: 10. The CDR3 consists of 16 residues. CDR3 sequence: CASSPTPGQGQYEQYF. The CDR3 nucleotides are TGTGCCAGCTCACCCACACCGGGACAGGGTCAATACGAGCAGTACTTC. The full variable domain, its missing parts supplied by reference TRBV18 and TRBJ2-7, is NAGVMQNPRHLVRRRGQEARLRCSPMKGHSHVYWYRQLPEEGLKFMVYLQKENIIDESGMPKERFSAEFPKEGPSILRIQQVVRGDSAAYFCASSPTPGQGQYEQYFGPGTRLTVT.

This clone has just a few counts. The chain joins TRBV18 to TRBJ1-1, with a weak D call TRBD1 (6 bases). CDR3 length: 15 amino acids. Germline CDR1 is KGHSH and CDR2 is LQKENI. Trimming took off 1 base at V and 2 bases at J, with 11 bases between the two ends. CDR3 nucleotides: TGTGCCAGCTCACCACAGCCGGGACAAAACACTGAAGCTTTCTTT. Translation gives CASSPQPGQNTEAFF.

The genes are TRBV18 and TRBJ2-1; no reliable D call. Trimming took off 0 bases at V and 4 bases at J, with 7 bases between the two ends. CDR1 is KGHSH and CDR2 is LQKENI in the germline V gene. CDR3 length equals 14 residues. DNA for the CDR3: TGTGCCAGCTCACCACCGGGCAATTACAATGAGCAGTTCTTC. Its protein is CASSPPGNYNEQFF.

This chain uses TRBV27 with TRBJ1-2; 7 bases align to TRBD1. Trimming took 8 bases from V and 0 from J; bases not matched to a gene: 12. This CDR3 has 16 amino acids. CDR1 and CDR2 from the germline V gene are MNHEY and SMNVEV (reference sequence). The CDR3 loop is CASSMRGGPANYGYTF. The CDR3, as DNA: TGTGCCAGCTCTATGAGAGGGGGCCCAGCTAACTATGGCTACACCTTC.

The CDR3 bases are TGCGCCAGCTTCGACAGCTACGAGCAGTACTTC. Translating it yields CASFDSYEQYF. J is TRBJ2-7 and V is TRBV5-1, with D maybe TRBD1 (5 bases). Germline-derived CDR1 and CDR2 are SGHRS and YFSETQ. This CDR3 region has 11 residues. The V end lost 7 bases, the J end lost 3 bases, and 8 bases lay between the germline ends.

The V and J genes are TRBV6-5 and TRBJ1-3; D ambiguous. V was trimmed by 7 bases and J by 5 bases, leaving 15 bases between them. This CDR3 is built from 14 residues. Looked up from germline, CDR1 is MNHEY and CDR2 is SVGAGI. DNA of the CDR3: TGTGCCAGCACCCCCGGGAGCTACCGAAACACCATATATTTT. Translated, it gives CASTPGSYRNTIYF.

This clone qualifies as medium-sized. The chain couples TRBV19 to TRBJ1-2, with D maybe TRBD1 (5 bases). This CDR3 spans 14 amino acids. In germline, CDR1 is LNHDA, CDR2 SQIVND (reference sequence). Trimming removed 5 bases from V and 8 bases from J, with 18 bases in between. CDR3 DNA: TGTGCCAGTAGTCCCCGTGGACAATCACGGGGCTACACCTTC. It translates to CASSPRGQSRGYTF. Full variable domain (outside the CDR3, taken from reference TRBV19 and TRBJ1-2): DGGITQSPKYLFRKEGQNVTLSCEQNLNHDAMYWYRQDPGQGLRLIYYSQIVNDFQKGDIAEGYSVSREKKESFPLTVTSAQKNPTAFYLCASSPRGQSRGYTFGSGTRLTVV.

The V call is TRBV3-1 (or the pseudogene TRBV3-2), the J call TRBJ1-2; TRBD1 matches 8 bases. The CDR3 consists of 13 residues. CDR1 and CDR2 (germline): LGHDT, YNNKEL (reference sequence). Trimming removed 5 bases from V and 6 bases from J; junction bases left unmatched: 5. This CDR3 is CASSLLQGDGYTF. For the CDR3, the DNA is TGTGCCAGCAGCTTATTACAGGGGGATGGCTACACCTTC.

This clone is a singleton in its sample. This chain links TRBV5-1 with TRBJ1-2; D ambiguous. The V end was cut by 2 bases, the J end by 8 bases, with 13 bases between. The CDR3 sequence is 13 residues long. CDR1 and CDR2 (germline): SGHRS, YFSETQ. Here the CDR3 DNA reads TGCGCCAGCAGCTTTGACACCTCCCAGGGCTACACCTTC. Protein sequence: CASSFDTSQGYTF.

The chain uses TRBV2 and TRBJ2-5; TRBD1 matches 7 bases. The ends lost 4 bases at V and 2 bases at J; junction bases unmatched: 10. CDR3 length: 16 residues. CDR1 and CDR2 (germline): SNHLY, FYNNEI. DNA for the CDR3: TGTGCCAGCAGTGGAATGGGCCAGGGGGTTCAAGAGACCCAGTACTTC. This translates into CASSGMGQGVQETQYF.

This clone showed up just once. The chain links TRBV11-2 to TRBJ2-2; the match to TRBD2 covers 12 bases. Germline V gene sequence: CDR1 SGHAT, CDR2 FQNNGV. V lost 2 bases, J lost 4 bases, and 2 bases stayed unmatched. CDR3 length: 16 amino acids. The CDR3 reads CASSLLAGGLTGELFF. DNA of the CDR3: TGTGCCAGCAGCTTACTAGCGGGGGGGCTCACCGGGGAGCTGTTTTTT. Supplemented by reference TRBV11-2 and TRBJ2-2, the full variable domain reads EAGVAQSPRYKIIEKRQSVAFWCNPISGHATLYWYQQILGQGPKLLIQFQNNGVVDDSQLPKDRFSAERLKGVDSTLKIQPAKLEDSAVYLCASSLLAGGLTGELFFGEGSRLTVL.